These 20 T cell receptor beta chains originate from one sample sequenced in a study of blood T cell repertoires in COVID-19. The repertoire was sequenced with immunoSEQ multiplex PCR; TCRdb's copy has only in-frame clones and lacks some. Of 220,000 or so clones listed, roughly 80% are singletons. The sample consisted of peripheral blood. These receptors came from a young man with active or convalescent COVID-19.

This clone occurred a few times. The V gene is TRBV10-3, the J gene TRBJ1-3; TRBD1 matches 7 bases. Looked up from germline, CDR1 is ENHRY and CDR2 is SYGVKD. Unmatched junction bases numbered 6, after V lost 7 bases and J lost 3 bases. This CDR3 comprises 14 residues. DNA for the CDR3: TGTGCCATCAAAATAACAGGGGATGGAAACACCATATATTTT. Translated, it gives CAIKITGDGNTIYF.

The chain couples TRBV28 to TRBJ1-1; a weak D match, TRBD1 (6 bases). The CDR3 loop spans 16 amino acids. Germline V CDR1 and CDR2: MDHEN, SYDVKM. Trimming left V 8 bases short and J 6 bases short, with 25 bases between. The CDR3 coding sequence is TGTGCCAGCGAATCCGCCCGACAGGCAGGCAGGGCTGAAGCTTTCTTT. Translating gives CASESARQAGRAEAFF.

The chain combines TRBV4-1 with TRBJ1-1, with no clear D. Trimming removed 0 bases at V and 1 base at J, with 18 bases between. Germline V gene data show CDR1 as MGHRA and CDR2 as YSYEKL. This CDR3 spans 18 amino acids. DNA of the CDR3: TGCGCCAGCAGCCAAGATCCGATCAGGCCAACCCAGAACACTGAAGCTTTCTTT. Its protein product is CASSQDPIRPTQNTEAFF.

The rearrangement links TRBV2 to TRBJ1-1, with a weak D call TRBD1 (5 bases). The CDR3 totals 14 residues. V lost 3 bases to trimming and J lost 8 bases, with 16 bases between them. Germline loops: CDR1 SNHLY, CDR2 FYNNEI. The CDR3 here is CASSDVIDSPEAFF. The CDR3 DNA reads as TGTGCCAGCAGTGATGTGATAGACAGTCCGGAAGCTTTCTTT.

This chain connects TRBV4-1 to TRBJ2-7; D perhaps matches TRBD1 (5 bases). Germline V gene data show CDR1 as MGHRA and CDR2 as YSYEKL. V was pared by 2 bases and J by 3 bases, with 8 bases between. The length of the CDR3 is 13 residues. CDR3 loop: CASSQQGGYEQYF. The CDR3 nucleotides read TGCGCCAGCAGCCAACAGGGCGGCTACGAGCAGTACTTC.

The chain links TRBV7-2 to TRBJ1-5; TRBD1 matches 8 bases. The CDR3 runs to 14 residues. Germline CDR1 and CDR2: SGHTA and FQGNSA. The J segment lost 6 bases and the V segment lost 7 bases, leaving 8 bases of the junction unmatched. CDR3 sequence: CASNPQGGGQPQHF. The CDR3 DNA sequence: TGTGCCAGCAACCCACAGGGGGGAGGTCAGCCCCAGCATTTT.

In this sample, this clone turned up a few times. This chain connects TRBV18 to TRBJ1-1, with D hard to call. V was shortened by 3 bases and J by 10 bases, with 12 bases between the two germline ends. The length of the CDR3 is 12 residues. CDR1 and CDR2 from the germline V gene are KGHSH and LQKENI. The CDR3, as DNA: TGTGCCAGCTCACCCCAGGCGGCGGGAGCTTTCTTT. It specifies CASSPQAAGAFF.

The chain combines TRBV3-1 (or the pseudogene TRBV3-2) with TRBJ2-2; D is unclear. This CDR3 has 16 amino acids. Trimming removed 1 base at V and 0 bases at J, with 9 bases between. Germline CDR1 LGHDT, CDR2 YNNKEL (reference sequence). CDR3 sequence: CASSQVWATNTGELFF. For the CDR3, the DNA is TGTGCCAGCAGCCAAGTTTGGGCCACGAACACCGGGGAGCTGTTTTTT.

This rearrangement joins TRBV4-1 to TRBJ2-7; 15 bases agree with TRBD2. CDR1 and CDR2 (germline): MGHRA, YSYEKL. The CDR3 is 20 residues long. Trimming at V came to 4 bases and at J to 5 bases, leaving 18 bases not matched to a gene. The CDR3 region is CASSRERGLAGGPETDEQYF. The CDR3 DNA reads TGCGCCAGCAGCCGAGAGAGAGGACTAGCGGGGGGGCCGGAGACCGACGAGCAGTACTTC.

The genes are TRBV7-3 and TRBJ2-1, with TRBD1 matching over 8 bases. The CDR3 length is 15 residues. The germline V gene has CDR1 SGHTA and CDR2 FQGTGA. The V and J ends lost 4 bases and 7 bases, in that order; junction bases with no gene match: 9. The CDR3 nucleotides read TGTGCCAGCAGCTCAACGGGACAGGCAGTGAATGAGCAGTTCTTC. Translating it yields CASSSTGQAVNEQFF.

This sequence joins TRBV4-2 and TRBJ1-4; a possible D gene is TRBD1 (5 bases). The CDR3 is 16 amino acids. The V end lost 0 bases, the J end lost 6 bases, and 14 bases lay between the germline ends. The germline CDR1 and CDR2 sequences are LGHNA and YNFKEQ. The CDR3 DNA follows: TGTGCCAGCAGCCAAGAGCTTCGGCAGGGTTATGAAAAACTGTTTTTT. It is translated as CASSQELRQGYEKLFF.

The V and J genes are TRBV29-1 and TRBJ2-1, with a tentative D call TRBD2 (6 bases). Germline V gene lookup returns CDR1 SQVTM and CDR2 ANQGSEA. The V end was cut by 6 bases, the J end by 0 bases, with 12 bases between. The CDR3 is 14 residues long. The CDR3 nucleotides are TGCAGCGTGGCGGGACTCCCCTCCTACAATGAGCAGTTCTTC. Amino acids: CSVAGLPSYNEQFF.

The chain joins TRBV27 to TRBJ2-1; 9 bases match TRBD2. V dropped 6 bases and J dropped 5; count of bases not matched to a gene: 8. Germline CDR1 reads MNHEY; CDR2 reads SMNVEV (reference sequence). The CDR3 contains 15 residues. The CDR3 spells CASRFHSGGNNEQFF. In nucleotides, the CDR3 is TGTGCCAGCAGATTTCATAGCGGGGGAAACAATGAGCAGTTCTTC.

In DNA, the CDR3 is TGTGCCATCAGTGTGGAGGGAAACTATGGCTACACCTTC. Translated: CAISVEGNYGYTF. The gene calls are TRBV10-3 and TRBJ1-2, with D unclear. The germline V and J ends were trimmed by 4 bases and 2 bases, with 8 bases remaining between them. This CDR3 contains 13 residues. Looked up from germline, CDR1 is ENHRY and CDR2 is SYGVKD.

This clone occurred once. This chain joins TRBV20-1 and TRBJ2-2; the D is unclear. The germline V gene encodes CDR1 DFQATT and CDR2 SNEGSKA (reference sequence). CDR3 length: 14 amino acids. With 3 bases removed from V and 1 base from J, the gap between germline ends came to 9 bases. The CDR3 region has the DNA TGCAGTGCTAGTGGAGCTCAGAACACCGGGGAGCTGTTTTTT. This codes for CSASGAQNTGELFF.

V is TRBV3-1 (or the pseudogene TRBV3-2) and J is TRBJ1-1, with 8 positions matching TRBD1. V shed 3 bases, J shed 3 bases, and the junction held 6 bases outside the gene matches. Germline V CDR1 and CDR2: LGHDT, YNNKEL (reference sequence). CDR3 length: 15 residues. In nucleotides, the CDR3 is TGTGCCAGCAGCCACAGCGGACAGGGCCACACTGAAGCTTTCTTT. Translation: CASSHSGQGHTEAFF.

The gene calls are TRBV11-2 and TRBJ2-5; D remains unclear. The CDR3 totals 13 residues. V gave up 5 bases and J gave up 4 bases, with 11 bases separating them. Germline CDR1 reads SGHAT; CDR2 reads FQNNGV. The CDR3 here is CASSTTIRETQYF. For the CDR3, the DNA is TGTGCCAGCAGCACCACAATCCGAGAGACCCAGTACTTC. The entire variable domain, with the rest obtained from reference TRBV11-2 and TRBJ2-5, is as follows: EAGVAQSPRYKIIEKRQSVAFWCNPISGHATLYWYQQILGQGPKLLIQFQNNGVVDDSQLPKDRFSAERLKGVDSTLKIQPAKLEDSAVYLCASSTTIRETQYFGPGTRLLVL.

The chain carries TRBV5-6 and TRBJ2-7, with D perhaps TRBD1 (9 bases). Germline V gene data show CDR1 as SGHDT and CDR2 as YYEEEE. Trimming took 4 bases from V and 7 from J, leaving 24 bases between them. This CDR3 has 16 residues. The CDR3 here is CASSPAGGQGPREQYF. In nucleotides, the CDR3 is TGTGCCAGCAGCCCGGCGGGGGGACAGGGACCTAGGGAGCAGTACTTC.

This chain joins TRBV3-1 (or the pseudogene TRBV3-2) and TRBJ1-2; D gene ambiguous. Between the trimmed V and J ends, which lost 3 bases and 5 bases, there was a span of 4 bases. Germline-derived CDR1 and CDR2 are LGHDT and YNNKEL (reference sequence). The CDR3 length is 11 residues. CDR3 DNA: TGTGCCAGCAGCCATCAATATGGCTACACCTTC. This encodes CASSHQYGYTF.

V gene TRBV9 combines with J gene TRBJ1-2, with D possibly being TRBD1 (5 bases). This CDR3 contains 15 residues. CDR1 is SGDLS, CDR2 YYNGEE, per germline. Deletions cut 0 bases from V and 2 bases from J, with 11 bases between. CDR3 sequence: CASSVDGHPNYGYTF. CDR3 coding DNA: TGTGCCAGCAGCGTAGATGGACACCCAAACTATGGCTACACCTTC.